Presented here are 28 T cell receptor beta chains from one specimen sequenced in a study of naive CD8 T cells in extremely preterm neonates. The study's findings and limits: Relative to older groups, preterm infants had shorter, less trimmed CDR3s with fewer N additions.

Generated by immunoSEQ multiplex PCR, the TCRdb table keeps only in-frame clones and is missing some. The data contain 20,000 to 30,000 clones, 88% of them singletons. The antigens these receptors bind are not known. Extremely preterm deliveries at about 23-28 weeks of gestation provided the preterm samples. Sample: naive CD8+ T cells from cord blood. The origin of the receptors is a boy who was born preterm.

The J gene is TRBJ1-1, the V gene TRBV10-1; no clear D gene. Germline V gives CDR1 WNHNN, CDR2 SYGVQD (reference sequence). CDR3 length equals 11 residues. The V end was cut by 6 bases, the J end by 5 bases, with 7 bases between. CDR3 in DNA: TGCGCCAGCAGGGAAGGGACTGAAGCTTTCTTT. Its translation: CASREGTEAFF.

The J gene is TRBJ1-1, the V gene TRBV4-3; 8 bases agree with TRBD1. The CDR3 totals 12 residues. Germline trimming cut 4 bases from V and 6 bases from J; bases unmatched to any gene: 1. CDR1 and CDR2 from the germline V gene are LGHNA and YSLEER. The CDR3, as DNA: TGCGCCAGCAGCCCGACAGGGGCTGAAGCTTTCTTT. Protein: CASSPTGAEAFF.

The chain joins TRBV4-2 to TRBJ2-3; 10 nucleotides line up with TRBD2. V lost 2 bases to trimming and J lost 1 base; unmatched junction nucleotides: 3. CDR1 is LGHNA, CDR2 YNFKEQ, per germline. The CDR3 has 16 residues. In DNA form, the CDR3 reads TGTGCCAGCAGCCAAAAAACTAGCGGGGGCACAGATACGCAGTATTTT. Its protein product is CASSQKTSGGTDTQYF.

The rearrangement links TRBV10-3 to TRBJ1-4; the D is unclear. CDR1 is ENHRY, CDR2 SYGVKD, per germline. The CDR3 is 13 residues long. V gave up 2 bases and J gave up 4 bases, with 5 bases separating them. CDR3: CAISETNNEKLFF. CDR3 in DNA: TGTGCCATCAGTGAGACAAATAATGAAAAACTGTTTTTT.

J is TRBJ2-1 and V is TRBV4-1, with TRBD2 matching 10 bases. This CDR3 region has 14 residues. Per germline, CDR1 MGHRA and CDR2 YSYEKL. Trimming took 1 base from V and 6 from J; bases not matched to a gene: 0. CDR3 coding DNA: TGCGCCAGCAGCCAAGCTAGCGGGGGCAATGAGCAGTTCTTC. Its protein is CASSQASGGNEQFF.

The chain recombines TRBV30 with TRBJ2-5, with D uncertain. The CDR3 has 11 amino acids. Trimming shortened V by 6 bases and J by 4 bases, and 9 bases separated the two germline ends. In germline, CDR1 is GTSNPN, CDR2 SVGIG (reference sequence). In DNA form, the CDR3 reads TGTGCCTGTGGGGTCGGAGAGACCCAGTACTTC. This codes for CACGVGETQYF.

With respect to this clone: A read error may be the cause here, since a much bigger clone is one base away. The chain employs TRBV6-5 and TRBJ2-7; 10 bases fit TRBD1. Germline V lookup: CDR1 MNHEY, CDR2 SVGAGI. CDR3 length: 14 amino acids. V trimming: 2 bases; J trimming: 2 bases; junction bases outside the gene matches: 0. The CDR3 loop is CASSYGTGAYEQYF. The CDR3, as DNA: TGTGCCAGCAGTTACGGGACAGGGGCCTACGAGCAGTACTTC.

V and J are TRBV27 and TRBJ2-2; TRBD2 matches at 11 bases. The CDR3 is 16 amino acids. Germline lookup yields CDR1 MNHEY and CDR2 SMNVEV (reference sequence). Trimming cost V 3 bases and J 6 bases; bases outside gene matches: 6. CDR3 sequence: CASSFLGTSGAGELFF. The CDR3 bases are TGTGCCAGCAGTTTTTTGGGGACTAGCGGCGCCGGGGAGCTGTTTTTT.

V usage is TRBV4-1 and J usage is TRBJ2-4; D is uncertain. V shed 1 base and J shed 0 bases, with 1 base lying between them. The CDR3 sequence is 13 residues long. Germline V gene lookup returns CDR1 MGHRA and CDR2 YSYEKL. The CDR3 nucleotides read TGCGCCAGCAGCCAAGCAGCCAAAAACATTCAGTACTTC. As protein: CASSQAAKNIQYF.

The rearrangement joins TRBV7-9 to TRBJ2-5; no clear D gene. V was clipped by 8 bases and J by 0 bases, with 7 bases between them. The CDR3 runs 12 residues. Germline V gene sequence: CDR1 SEHNR, CDR2 FQNEAQ (reference sequence). CDR3 residues: CASAPYQETQYF. The CDR3 DNA reads as TGTGCCAGCGCCCCGTACCAAGAGACCCAGTACTTC.

This clone was counted between two and nine times. Within the sample, other DNA sequences also encode this same CDR3. The J gene is TRBJ2-7, the V gene TRBV30; D might be TRBD1 (6 bases). The ends were cut back, 0 bases at V and 3 bases at J, with 6 bases in the middle. This CDR3 contains 12 residues. Germline-derived CDR1 and CDR2 are GTSNPN and SVGIG (reference sequence). DNA of the CDR3: TGTGCCTGGAGTGTAGGGGGCTACGAGCAGTACTTC. Translated: CAWSVGGYEQYF.

The rearrangement uses TRBV13 and TRBJ2-7; 11 bases line up with TRBD1. CDR3 length equals 12 residues. With V trimmed by 8 bases and J by 3 bases, 0 bases remained unmatched. Germline assignment: CDR1 PRHDT and CDR2 FYEKMQ (reference sequence). The CDR3 nucleotides read TGTGCCAGCGGGACAGGGGGCTACGAGCAGTACTTC. It encodes CASGTGGYEQYF.

CDR3 nucleotide sequence: TGTGCCAGCAGTCCCCTGCTCTTAGATACGCAGTATTTT. It is translated as CASSPLLLDTQYF. The genes are TRBV27 and TRBJ2-3; D uncertain. Trimming took 5 bases from V and 5 from J, leaving 11 bases between them. CDR3 length equals 13 residues. Germline values: CDR1 MNHEY, CDR2 SMNVEV (reference sequence).

The chain is built from TRBV6-1 and TRBJ1-5; D is perhaps TRBD1 (5 bases). Germline V gene data show CDR1 as MNHNS and CDR2 as SASEGT. Trimming removed 2 bases from V and 6 bases from J, with 11 bases in between. This CDR3 comprises 14 residues. The CDR3 DNA reads as TGTGCCAGCAGTGAAAGGGGCAGGGTTCAGCCCCAGCATTTT. Translated: CASSERGRVQPQHF.

V gene TRBV30 combines with J gene TRBJ2-1, with 8 bases identical to TRBD2. J was trimmed by 5 bases and V by 0 bases; bases with no gene match: 0. Germline CDR1 reads GTSNPN; CDR2 reads SVGIG (reference sequence). This CDR3 spans 13 amino acids. This CDR3 is CAWSVLADNEQFF. In nucleotides, the CDR3 is TGTGCCTGGAGTGTACTAGCGGACAATGAGCAGTTCTTC.

This chain connects TRBV9 to TRBJ2-1, with TRBD1 matching over 11 bases. The CDR3 has 15 residues. V lost 2 bases to trimming and J lost 6 bases; unmatched junction nucleotides: 4. Germline V CDR1 and CDR2: SGDLS, YYNGEE. The chain's CDR3 is CASSVSGTGGNEQFF. For the CDR3, the DNA is TGTGCCAGCAGCGTCTCCGGGACAGGGGGCAATGAGCAGTTCTTC.

Details on this clone: At the DNA level, this CDR3 is encoded by other sequences in the same sample as well. The genes are TRBV19 and TRBJ1-1; D unresolved. The CDR3 is 13 amino acids. Germline-derived CDR1 and CDR2 are LNHDA and SQIVND (reference sequence). The V end was cut by 1 base, the J end by 0 bases, with 3 bases between. The CDR3 DNA is TGTGCCAGTAGTATAGCAGTGAACACTGAAGCTTTCTTT. Translated: CASSIAVNTEAFF.

This clone was detected once. This rearrangement joins TRBV7-2 to TRBJ2-5; 10 bases map to TRBD2. There are 18 residues in the CDR3. Trimming removed 1 base from V and 0 bases from J; junction bases left unmatched: 8. The germline V gene encodes CDR1 SGHTA and CDR2 FQGNSA. CDR3 coding DNA: TGTGCCAGCAGCTTAGGTCGGAGACTAGCGGGTCACCAAGAGACCCAGTACTTC. As protein: CASSLGRRLAGHQETQYF. Looking up the rest from reference TRBV7-2 and TRBJ2-5 gives the full variable domain: GAGVSQSPSNKVTEKGKDVELRCDPISGHTALYWYRQSLGQGLEFLIYFQGNSAPDKSGLPSDRFSAERTGGSVSTLTIQRTQQEDSAVYLCASSLGRRLAGHQETQYFGPGTRLLVL.

The DNA for the CDR3 is TGTGCCAGCAGCTTAGGGACCACTGAAGCTTTCTTT. Encoded protein: CASSLGTTEAFF. This chain uses TRBV7-9 with TRBJ1-1; D is undetermined. Germline CDR1 and CDR2: SEHNR and FQNEAQ (reference sequence). The CDR3 runs 12 residues. Trimming shortened V by 1 base and J by 4 bases, and 4 bases separated the two germline ends.

This chain uses TRBV9 with TRBJ2-3; D is undetermined. The CDR3 consists of 14 residues. Per the germline V gene, CDR1 is SGDLS and CDR2 is YYNGEE. Trimming removed 1 base from V and 0 bases from J, with 6 bases in between. This chain's CDR3 is CASSVPDSTDTQYF. As DNA, the CDR3 is TGTGCCAGCAGCGTACCGGACAGCACAGATACGCAGTATTTT.

The rearrangement uses TRBV5-1 and TRBJ2-5, with 9 bases matching TRBD2. The length of the CDR3 is 16 residues. V was pared by 0 bases and J by 5 bases, with 8 bases of the junction left unmatched. Germline loops: CDR1 SGHRS, CDR2 YFSETQ. The CDR3 DNA reads TGCGCCAGCAGCTTGGACGGTAGCGGGGGAGGGGAGACCCAGTACTTC. Protein sequence: CASSLDGSGGGETQYF.

The rearrangement joins TRBV4-1 to TRBJ1-2; D gene ambiguous. The germline V gene encodes CDR1 MGHRA and CDR2 YSYEKL. Trimming pared 0 bases from V and 1 base from J, leaving 3 bases between. The CDR3 contains 13 residues. CDR3 in DNA: TGCGCCAGCAGCCAAGACAATAACTATGGCTACACCTTC. This codes for CASSQDNNYGYTF.

This clone was counted between two and nine times. Written as DNA, the CDR3 is TGTGCCAGCAGCTTCGGGGGCTGGACTGAAGCTTTCTTT. Amino acid sequence: CASSFGGWTEAFF. The V call is TRBV11-3, the J call TRBJ1-1, with a possible D match to TRBD1 (6 bases). CDR3 length: 13 amino acids. V lost 3 bases, J lost 5 bases, and 10 bases lay in between. CDR1 and CDR2 (germline): SGHNT, YENEEA.

Notes on this clone: Other nucleotide sequences from this sample produce the same CDR3. V and J are TRBV14 and TRBJ2-7; 10 bases map to TRBD1. Germline V gene lookup returns CDR1 SGHDN and CDR2 FVKESK. The J segment lost 4 bases and the V segment lost 3 bases, leaving 3 bases of the junction unmatched. The CDR3 extends over 14 amino acids. Here the CDR3 DNA reads TGTGCCAGCAGCCAGGGACAGGGGCCATACGAGCAGTACTTC. It translates to CASSQGQGPYEQYF.

Here the CDR3 reads CASSLDLDTTNEKLFF. CDR3 bases: TGTGCCAGCAGCTTAGATCTCGACACAACTAATGAAAAACTGTTTTTT. V usage is TRBV11-3 and J usage is TRBJ1-4; D unresolved. The CDR3 loop spans 16 amino acids. Per germline, CDR1 SGHNT and CDR2 YENEEA. Trimming stripped 0 bases from V and 0 bases from J, with 8 bases between.

Worth noting for this clone: Other DNA sequences in this sample translate to the same CDR3. This chain joins TRBV6-5 and TRBJ1-1; 9 bases align to TRBD1. There are 15 residues in the CDR3. The germline CDR1 and CDR2 sequences are MNHEY and SVGAGI. The V segment lost 0 bases and the J segment 4 bases; nucleotides outside the gene matches: 3. CDR3 region: CASSYSGTGSTEAFF. CDR3 in DNA: TGTGCCAGCAGTTACTCGGGGACAGGGTCCACTGAAGCTTTCTTT.

On this clone itself: This same CDR3 is encoded by further DNA sequences in the sample. The chain combines TRBV6-1 with TRBJ2-7; no firm D call. The CDR3 totals 10 residues. Germline lookup yields CDR1 MNHNS and CDR2 SASEGT. V was shortened by 4 bases and J by 4 bases, with 2 bases between the two germline ends. The CDR3 DNA is TGTGCCAGCAGTGGGTACGAGCAGTACTTC. It encodes CASSGYEQYF.

The chain has TRBV11-2 and TRBJ2-2; 13 bases are shared with TRBD2. Trimming removed 5 bases from V and 4 bases from J; junction bases left unmatched: 4. The CDR3 loop spans 16 amino acids. CDR1 and CDR2 from the germline V gene are SGHAT and FQNNGV. CDR3 loop: CASSGRTSGGTGELFF. The CDR3 DNA reads as TGTGCCAGCAGCGGACGGACTAGCGGGGGCACCGGGGAGCTGTTTTTT. The full variable domain, with the rest looked up from reference TRBV11-2 and TRBJ2-2, is EAGVAQSPRYKIIEKRQSVAFWCNPISGHATLYWYQQILGQGPKLLIQFQNNGVVDDSQLPKDRFSAERLKGVDSTLKIQPAKLEDSAVYLCASSGRTSGGTGELFFGEGSRLTVL.